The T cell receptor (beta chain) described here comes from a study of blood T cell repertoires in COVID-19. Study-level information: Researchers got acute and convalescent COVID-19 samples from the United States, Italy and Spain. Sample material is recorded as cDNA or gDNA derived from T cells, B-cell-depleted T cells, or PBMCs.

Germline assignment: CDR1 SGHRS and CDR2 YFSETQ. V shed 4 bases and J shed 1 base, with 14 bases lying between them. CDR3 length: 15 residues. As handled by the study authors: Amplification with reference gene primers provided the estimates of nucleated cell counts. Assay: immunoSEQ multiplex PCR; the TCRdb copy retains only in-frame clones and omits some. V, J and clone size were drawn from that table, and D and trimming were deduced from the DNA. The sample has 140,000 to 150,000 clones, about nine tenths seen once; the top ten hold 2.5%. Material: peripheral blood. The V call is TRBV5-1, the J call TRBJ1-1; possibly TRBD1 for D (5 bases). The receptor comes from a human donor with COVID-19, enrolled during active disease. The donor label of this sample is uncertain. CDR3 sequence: CASSAQTTGNTEAFF. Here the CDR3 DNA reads TGCGCCAGCAGCGCGCAAACTACAGGGAACACTGAAGCTTTCTTT.